This T cell receptor beta chain was recorded in a study of cytomegalovirus exposure and HLA in healthy donors. Measured with immunoSEQ multiplex PCR; TCRdb has only the in-frame clones, and not every one. This table holds about 250,000 clones, roughly 87% found once. In germline, CDR1 is MNHEY, CDR2 SMNVEV (reference sequence). Trimming stripped 5 bases from V and 0 bases from J, with 13 bases between. The CDR3 extends over 15 amino acids. Findings and caveats of the study: The study recorded 150 to 200 TCR beta chains that were cytomegalovirus-associated. The majority of TCR sequences were rare, yet some public TCRs appeared in many donors. Reported performance of the classifier showed diagnosis of cytomegalovirus status with high specificity and sensitivity.

As for this clone: Its antigen is as yet unknown.

The TCR sequence derives from a man aged 18 to 29 in good health and CMV-seropositive. J is TRBJ1-2 and V is TRBV27, with a tentative D call TRBD1 (6 bases). The sequenced material came from PBMCs. CDR3 nucleotides: TGTGCCAGCAGTCCAAGGGGGGAAACTAACTATGGCTACACCTTC. Its protein product is CASSPRGETNYGYTF.